One sample yielded the 18 T cell receptor beta chains listed below, sequenced in a study of blood T cell repertoires in COVID-19. Profiling relied on immunoSEQ multiplex PCR, and the TCRdb table lists in-frame clones only, not all of them. The sample lists about 160,000 clones; 88% were seen once. Material: PBMCs or T cells enriched from blood (not recorded which). All receptors come from a woman between 45 and 65 years old who had recovered from COVID-19.

V and J are TRBV9 and TRBJ1-6; no firm D call. V was clipped by 0 bases and J by 5 bases, with 6 bases between them. Germline values: CDR1 SGDLS, CDR2 YYNGEE. This CDR3 contains 14 residues. CDR3 amino acids: CASSVGRDNSPLHF. CDR3 coding DNA: TGTGCCAGCAGCGTAGGACGGGATAATTCACCCCTCCACTTT.

This clone showed up just once. The chain employs TRBV4-1 and TRBJ2-3; 10 bases are shared with TRBD2. V was pared by 1 base and J by 5 bases, with 3 bases of the junction left unmatched. The CDR3 covers 15 residues. Per the germline V gene, CDR1 is MGHRA and CDR2 is YSYEKL. The CDR3 DNA reads as TGCGCCAGCAGCCAAGGGCTAGCGGGGGAAGATACGCAGTATTTT. The encoded protein is CASSQGLAGEDTQYF.

This chain joins TRBV6-5 and TRBJ1-1, with D maybe TRBD1 (5 bases). The CDR3 is 13 amino acids. V lost 8 bases to trimming and J lost 2 bases, with 12 bases between them. Germline CDR1 reads MNHEY; CDR2 reads SVGAGI. CDR3 region: CASGEQVNTEAFF. The DNA for the CDR3 is TGTGCCAGCGGAGAACAGGTTAACACTGAAGCTTTCTTT.

The chain carries TRBV19 and TRBJ2-7; D perhaps matches TRBD2 (7 bases). Germline lookup yields CDR1 LNHDA and CDR2 SQIVND (reference sequence). V was clipped by 6 bases and J by 2 bases, with 14 bases between them. The CDR3 totals 14 residues. The CDR3 DNA follows: TGTGCCAGTAGCAAGCGGGACACAACCTACGAGCAGTACTTC. Amino acid sequence: CASSKRDTTYEQYF.

The V gene is TRBV7-9, the J gene TRBJ2-3; 11 bases align to TRBD2. From germline, CDR1 is SEHNR and CDR2 FQNEAQ (reference sequence). This CDR3 region has 15 residues. Trimming at V came to 5 bases and at J to 2 bases, leaving 3 bases not matched to a gene. The CDR3 region has the DNA TGTGCCAGCAGCCGGACTAGCGGGTACACAGATACGCAGTATTTT. Amino acids: CASSRTSGYTDTQYF. The full variable domain, its missing parts supplied by reference TRBV7-9 and TRBJ2-3, is DTGVSQNPRHKITKRGQNVTFRCDPISEHNRLYWYRQTLGQGPEFLTYFQNEAQLEKSRLLSDRFSAERPKGSFSTLEIQRTEQGDSAMYLCASSRTSGYTDTQYFGPGTRLTVL.

The chain joins TRBV3-1 (or the pseudogene TRBV3-2) to TRBJ1-4; D is unresolved. This CDR3 has 15 residues. The V end lost 0 bases, the J end lost 0 bases, and 5 bases lay between the germline ends. CDR1 and CDR2 (germline): LGHDT, YNNKEL (reference sequence). CDR3 coding DNA: TGTGCCAGCAGCCAAGAAACGGCAACTAATGAAAAACTGTTTTTT. This sequence encodes CASSQETATNEKLFF.

The rearrangement joins TRBV7-2 to TRBJ1-5; TRBD1 matches 9 bases. The CDR3 is 15 amino acids. Germline V gene sequence: CDR1 SGHTA, CDR2 FQGNSA. With 3 bases clipped from V and 3 bases from J, the junction kept 3 bases outside the gene matches. The CDR3: CASSFDRGNNQPQHF. The DNA for the CDR3 is TGTGCCAGCAGCTTCGACAGGGGGAACAATCAGCCCCAGCATTTT.

The chain carries TRBV6-4 and TRBJ1-6; D unresolved. V gave up 2 bases and J gave up 10 bases, with 15 bases separating them. This CDR3 contains 15 residues. Germline CDR1 reads MRHNA; CDR2 reads SNTAGT. The CDR3 DNA is TGTGCCAGCAGTGACACGGGTAACGGGAGGTCACCCCTCCACTTT. Protein: CASSDTGNGRSPLHF.

This chain joins TRBV6-5 and TRBJ1-4; 7 bases are shared with TRBD1. This CDR3 comprises 14 residues. The germline V gene has CDR1 MNHEY and CDR2 SVGAGI. V dropped 6 bases and J dropped 4; count of bases not matched to a gene: 5. In DNA, the CDR3 is TGTGCCAGCAGACAGGGGTTTGGTAATGAAAAACTGTTTTTT. Protein sequence: CASRQGFGNEKLFF.

The V and J genes are TRBV27 and TRBJ2-7, with D unclear. This CDR3 region has 14 residues. The V end lost 3 bases, the J end lost 4 bases, and 13 bases lay between the germline ends. Germline-derived CDR1 and CDR2 are MNHEY and SMNVEV (reference sequence). CDR3 coding DNA: TGTGCCAGCAGTTTTGGGCCAATTCGGTACGAGCAGTACTTC. Its translation: CASSFGPIRYEQYF.

This sequence joins TRBV5-1 and TRBJ2-5; 9 bases match TRBD2. CDR1 is SGHRS, CDR2 YFSETQ, per germline. Trimming removed 3 bases from V and 3 bases from J; junction bases left unmatched: 6. The CDR3 runs 15 residues. The CDR3 bases are TGCGCCAGCAGCTATCGCGGGGGGGCGGAAGAGACCCAGTACTTC. Protein: CASSYRGGAEETQYF.

The gene calls are TRBV5-6 and TRBJ1-2, with unresolved D. The germline V and J ends were trimmed by 0 bases and 0 bases, with 9 bases remaining between them. Germline values: CDR1 SGHDT, CDR2 YYEEEE. The length of the CDR3 is 15 residues. The CDR3 DNA is TGTGCCAGCAGCTTGGCAACAGCCACTAACTATGGCTACACCTTC. Translating gives CASSLATATNYGYTF.

CDR3 nucleotides: TGCGCCAGCAGCCAAGATCCCGCGGCGGGGTTGGTGAATACGCAGTATTTT. Translation: CASSQDPAAGLVNTQYF. The chain carries TRBV4-3 and TRBJ2-3; tentatively, D is TRBD2 (6 bases). The CDR3 covers 17 residues. Germline loops: CDR1 LGHNA, CDR2 YSLEER. Trimming removed 0 bases at V and 7 bases at J, with 20 bases between.

This sequence joins TRBV5-5 and TRBJ2-7, with 9 positions matching TRBD1. The germline V gene encodes CDR1 SGHKS and CDR2 YYEKEE (reference sequence). The CDR3 consists of 13 residues. The trim removed 7 bases at V and 5 bases at J, leaving 7 bases unmatched. The CDR3 protein is CASLQGARNEQYF. CDR3 coding DNA: TGTGCCAGCCTACAGGGGGCTCGGAACGAGCAGTACTTC.

For the CDR3, the DNA is TGTGCCAGCAGTCCGACCGGGTCCTCCTACGAGCAGTACTTC. Protein sequence: CASSPTGSSYEQYF. This chain connects TRBV6-2 or TRBV6-3 to TRBJ2-7; D is unclear. Germline V gives CDR1 MNHEY, CDR2 SVGEGT. This CDR3 region has 14 residues. V lost 5 bases and J lost 0, with 11 bases in between.

The V gene is TRBV6-2 or TRBV6-3, the J gene TRBJ2-1; a weak D match, TRBD2 (6 bases). The germline CDR1 and CDR2 sequences are MNHEY and SVGEGT. The germline V and J ends were trimmed by 4 bases and 1 base, with 23 bases remaining between them. The CDR3 extends over 19 amino acids. The CDR3 DNA sequence: TGTGCCAGCAGTTCTCTAGGGGTTGCTAGCGTAACTTCCTACAATGAGCAGTTCTTC. It codes for CASSSLGVASVTSYNEQFF.

The rearrangement links TRBV7-2 to TRBJ1-1; D uncertain. CDR1 SGHTA and CDR2 FQGNSA come from the germline V gene. CDR3 length: 13 amino acids. Deletions cut 5 bases from V and 1 base from J, with 8 bases between. The DNA of the CDR3 is TGTGCCAGCAGCGTCTTGTGGAACACTGAAGCTTTCTTT. Protein: CASSVLWNTEAFF.

The chain links TRBV7-2 to TRBJ1-4; D ambiguous. Looked up from germline, CDR1 is SGHTA and CDR2 is FQGNSA. The length of the CDR3 is 15 residues. V was trimmed by 4 bases and J by 6 bases, leaving 15 bases between them. In DNA form, the CDR3 reads TGTGCCAGCAGCTCTCCGGGAGTTGAGTATGAAAAACTGTTTTTT. It encodes CASSSPGVEYEKLFF.